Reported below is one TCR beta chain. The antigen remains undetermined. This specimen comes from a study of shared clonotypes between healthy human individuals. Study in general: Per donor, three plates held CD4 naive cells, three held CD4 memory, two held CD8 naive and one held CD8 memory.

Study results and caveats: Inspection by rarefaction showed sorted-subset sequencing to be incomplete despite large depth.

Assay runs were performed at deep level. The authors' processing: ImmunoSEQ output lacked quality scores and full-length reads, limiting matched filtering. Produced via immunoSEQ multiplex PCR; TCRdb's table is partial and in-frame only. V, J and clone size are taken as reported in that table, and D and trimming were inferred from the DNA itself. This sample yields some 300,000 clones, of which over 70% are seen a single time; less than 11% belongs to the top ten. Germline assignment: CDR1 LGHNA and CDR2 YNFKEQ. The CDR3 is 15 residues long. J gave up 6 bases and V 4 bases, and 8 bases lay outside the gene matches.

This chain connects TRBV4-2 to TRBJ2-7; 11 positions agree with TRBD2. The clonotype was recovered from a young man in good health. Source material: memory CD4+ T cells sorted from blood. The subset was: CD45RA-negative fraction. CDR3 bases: TGTGCCAGCAGCCGAACACTAGCGGGAGAAGGCGAGCAGTACTTC. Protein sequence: CASSRTLAGEGEQYF.